This T cell receptor (beta chain) stems from a study of OX40 agonist ivuxolimab in advanced cancers. Findings and caveats of the study: At doses 0.1 to 3.0 mg/kg, CD4+ and CD8+ clones expanded. Relative to CD4+ cells, CD8+ T cells on average had more expanded clones.

Individuals having autoimmune disease history or systemic immunosuppression were not enrolled. Germline CDR1 and CDR2: MDHEN and SYDVKM. Trimming left V 3 bases short and J 1 base short, with 9 bases between. The CDR3 runs to 14 residues. TCRdb's table, derived via immunoSEQ multiplex PCR, lists solely in-frame clones and lacks some. The sample contains approximately 75,000 clones, roughly nine tenths of which appear only once. The sample holds one count of this clone. Its antigen is currently unknown. This rearrangement joins TRBV28 to TRBJ1-1, with D perhaps matching TRBD1 (6 bases). The material sequenced was CD4+ or CD8+ T cells sorted from blood, taken in a trial of the OX40 agonist ivuxolimab. This receptor was taken from an adult with an advanced solid tumor such as melanoma, head and neck, liver or kidney cancer. The CDR3 DNA follows: TGTGCCAGCAGTTTCACACAGGGGAACACTGAAGCTTTCTTT. It codes for CASSFTQGNTEAFF.